Described below is a single TCR beta chain sequence and its context. As handled by the study authors: Estimated nucleated cell counts came from reference gene primer amplification. Sequenced by immunoSEQ multiplex PCR; TCRdb stores in-frame clones only, minus some. From that table come the V and J calls and clone size; the DNA was used to work out D and trimming. Of fewer than 450,000 clones in the sample, 88% were seen once. The sample belongs to a study of blood T cell repertoires in COVID-19. In Seattle, patients joined the study during active infection and were tracked longitudinally. With 3 bases clipped from V and 1 base from J, the junction kept 8 bases outside the gene matches. Germline lookup yields CDR1 SGHTA and CDR2 FQGNSA. The CDR3 has 16 residues.

This sequence was found in a woman aged 45-60 years with COVID-19, enrolled during active disease. The chain employs TRBV7-2 and TRBJ1-1; TRBD1 agrees at 7 bases. Sequencing was done on a sample of peripheral blood. The CDR3 reads CASSLEGTVPNTEAFF. CDR3 in DNA: TGTGCCAGCAGCTTGGAAGGGACAGTTCCGAACACTGAAGCTTTCTTT.